This T cell receptor beta chain derives from a study of T cell responses to AZD1222 COVID-19 vaccine. Assay: immunoSEQ multiplex PCR; the TCRdb copy retains only in-frame clones and omits some. The sample gives some 180,000 clones, 80% to 95% of which show up once; around 2% is in the top ten. The sequence derives from an adult who received the AZD1222 COVID-19 vaccine. The sequences come from peripheral blood, collected 28 days after the second AZD1222 dose.

CDR3: CASSIDSGLAGNNEQFF. DNA of the CDR3: TGTGCCAGTAGTATAGATAGCGGACTAGCGGGAAACAATGAGCAGTTCTTC. This chain uses TRBV19 with TRBJ2-1, with 12 bases fitting TRBD2. The germline V gene encodes CDR1 LNHDA and CDR2 SQIVND (reference sequence). There are 17 residues in the CDR3. Trimming removed 0 bases from V and 5 bases from J; junction bases left unmatched: 5.